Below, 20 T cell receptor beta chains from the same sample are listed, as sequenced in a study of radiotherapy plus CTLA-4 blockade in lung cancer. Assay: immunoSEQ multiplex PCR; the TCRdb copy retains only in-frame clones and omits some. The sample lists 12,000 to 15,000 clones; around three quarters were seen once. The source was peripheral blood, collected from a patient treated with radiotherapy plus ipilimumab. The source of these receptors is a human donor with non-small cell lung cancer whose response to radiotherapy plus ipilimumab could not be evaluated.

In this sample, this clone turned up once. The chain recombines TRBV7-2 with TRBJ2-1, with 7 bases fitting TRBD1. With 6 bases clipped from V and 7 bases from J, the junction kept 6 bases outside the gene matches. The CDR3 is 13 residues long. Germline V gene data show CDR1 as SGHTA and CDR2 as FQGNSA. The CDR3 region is CASRYTGVNEQFF. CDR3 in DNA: TGTGCCAGCAGGTATACAGGGGTAAATGAGCAGTTCTTC.

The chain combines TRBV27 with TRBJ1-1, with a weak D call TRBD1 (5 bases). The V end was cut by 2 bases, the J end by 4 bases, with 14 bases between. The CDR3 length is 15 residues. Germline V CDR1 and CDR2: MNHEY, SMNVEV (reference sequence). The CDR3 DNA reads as TGTGCCAGCAGTTTAGGGGCATGGGGTGGCACTGAAGCTTTCTTT. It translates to CASSLGAWGGTEAFF.

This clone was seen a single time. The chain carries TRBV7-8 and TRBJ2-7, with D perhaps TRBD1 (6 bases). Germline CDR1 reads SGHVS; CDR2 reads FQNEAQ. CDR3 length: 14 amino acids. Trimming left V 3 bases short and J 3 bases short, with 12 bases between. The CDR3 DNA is TGTGCCAGCAGCTTTACAGGGAGTGGCTACGAGCAGTACTTC. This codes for CASSFTGSGYEQYF.

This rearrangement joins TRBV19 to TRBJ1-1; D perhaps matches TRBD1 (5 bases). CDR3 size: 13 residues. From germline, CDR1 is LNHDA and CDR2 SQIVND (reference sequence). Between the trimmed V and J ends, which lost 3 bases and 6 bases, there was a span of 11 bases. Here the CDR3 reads CASSMPGLAEAFF. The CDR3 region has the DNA TGTGCCAGTAGTATGCCAGGGCTTGCTGAAGCTTTCTTT.

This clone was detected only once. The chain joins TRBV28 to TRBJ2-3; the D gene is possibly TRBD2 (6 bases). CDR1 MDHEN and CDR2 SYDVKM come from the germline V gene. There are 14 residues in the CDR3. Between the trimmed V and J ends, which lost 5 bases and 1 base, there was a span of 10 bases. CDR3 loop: CASSDGGGTDTQYF. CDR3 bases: TGTGCCAGCAGTGACGGCGGGGGCACAGATACGCAGTATTTT.

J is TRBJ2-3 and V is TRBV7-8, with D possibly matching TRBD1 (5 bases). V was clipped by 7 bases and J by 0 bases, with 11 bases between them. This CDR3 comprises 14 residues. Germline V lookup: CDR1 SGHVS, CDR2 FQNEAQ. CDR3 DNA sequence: TGTGCCAGCACCTTTCCAGGGAGCACAGATACGCAGTATTTT. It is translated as CASTFPGSTDTQYF. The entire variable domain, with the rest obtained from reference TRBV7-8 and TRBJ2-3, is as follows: GAGVSQSPRYKVAKRGQDVALRCDPISGHVSLFWYQQALGQGPEFLTYFQNEAQLDKSGLPSDRFFAERPEGSVSTLKIQRTQQEDSAVYLCASTFPGSTDTQYFGPGTRLTVL.

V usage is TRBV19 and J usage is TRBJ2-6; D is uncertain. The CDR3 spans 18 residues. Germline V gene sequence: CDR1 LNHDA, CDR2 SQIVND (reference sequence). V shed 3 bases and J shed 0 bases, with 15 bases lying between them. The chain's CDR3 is CASSISLVAASGANVLTF. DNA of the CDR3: TGTGCCAGTAGTATCAGCCTCGTCGCGGCCTCTGGGGCCAACGTCCTGACTTTC. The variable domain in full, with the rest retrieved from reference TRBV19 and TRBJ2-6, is DGGITQSPKYLFRKEGQNVTLSCEQNLNHDAMYWYRQDPGQGLRLIYYSQIVNDFQKGDIAEGYSVSREKKESFPLTVTSAQKNPTAFYLCASSISLVAASGANVLTFGAGSRLTVL.

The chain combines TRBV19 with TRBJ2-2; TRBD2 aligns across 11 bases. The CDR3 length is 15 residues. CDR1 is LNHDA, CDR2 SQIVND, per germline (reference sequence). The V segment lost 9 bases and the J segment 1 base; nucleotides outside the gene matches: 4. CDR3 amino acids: CASATSGGNTGELFF. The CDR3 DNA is TGTGCCAGCGCCACTAGCGGGGGGAACACCGGGGAGCTGTTTTTT.

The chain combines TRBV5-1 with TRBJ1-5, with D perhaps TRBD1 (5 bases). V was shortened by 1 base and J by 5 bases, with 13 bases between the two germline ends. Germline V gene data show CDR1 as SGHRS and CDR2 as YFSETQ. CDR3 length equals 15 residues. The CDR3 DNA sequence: TGCGCCAGCAGCTTGAGCGGGGGAAGCGATCAGCCCCAGCATTTT. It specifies CASSLSGGSDQPQHF.

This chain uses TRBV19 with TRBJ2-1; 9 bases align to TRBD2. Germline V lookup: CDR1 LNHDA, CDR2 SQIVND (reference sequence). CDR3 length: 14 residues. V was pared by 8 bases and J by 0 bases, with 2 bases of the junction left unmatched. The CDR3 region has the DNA TGTGCCAGTCAAGCGGGGGGCTCCTACAATGAGCAGTTCTTC. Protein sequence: CASQAGGSYNEQFF. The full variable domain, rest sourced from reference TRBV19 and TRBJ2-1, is DGGITQSPKYLFRKEGQNVTLSCEQNLNHDAMYWYRQDPGQGLRLIYYSQIVNDFQKGDIAEGYSVSREKKESFPLTVTSAQKNPTAFYLCASQAGGSYNEQFFGPGTRLTVL.

The CDR3 DNA follows: TGTGCCAGCAGCGCGGACAGCATCCAAGAGACCCAGTACTTC. It translates to CASSADSIQETQYF. V gene TRBV9 combines with J gene TRBJ2-5; D is possibly TRBD1 (6 bases). V dropped 3 bases and J dropped 1 base, with 10 bases sitting between them. Germline V gives CDR1 SGDLS, CDR2 YYNGEE. This CDR3 has 14 residues.

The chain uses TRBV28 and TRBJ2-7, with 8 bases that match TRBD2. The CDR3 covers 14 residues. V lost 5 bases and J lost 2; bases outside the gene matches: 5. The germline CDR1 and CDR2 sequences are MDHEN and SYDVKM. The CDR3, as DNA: TGTGCCAGCAGTAGAGCGGGGGATACCTACGAGCAGTACGTC. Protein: CASSRAGDTYEQYV.

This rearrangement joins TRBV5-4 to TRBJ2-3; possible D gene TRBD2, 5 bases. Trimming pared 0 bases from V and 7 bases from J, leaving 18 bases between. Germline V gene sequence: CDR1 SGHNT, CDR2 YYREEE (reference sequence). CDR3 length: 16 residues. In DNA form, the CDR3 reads TGTGCCAGCAGCTTGGCGGCCCCGCTTGAGGGAAATACGCAGTATTTT. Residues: CASSLAAPLEGNTQYF.

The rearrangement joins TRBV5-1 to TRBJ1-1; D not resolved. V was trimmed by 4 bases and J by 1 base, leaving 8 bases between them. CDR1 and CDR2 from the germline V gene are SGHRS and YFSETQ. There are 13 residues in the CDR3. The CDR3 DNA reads TGCGCCAGCAGCAGAATCAGGAACACTGAAGCTTTCTTT. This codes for CASSRIRNTEAFF.

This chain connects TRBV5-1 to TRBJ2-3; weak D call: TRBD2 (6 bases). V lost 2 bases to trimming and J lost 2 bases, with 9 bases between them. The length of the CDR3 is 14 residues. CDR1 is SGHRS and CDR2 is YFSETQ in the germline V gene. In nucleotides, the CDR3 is TGCGCCAGCAGCTTTGGGGGACTCACAGATACGCAGTATTTT. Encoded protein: CASSFGGLTDTQYF.

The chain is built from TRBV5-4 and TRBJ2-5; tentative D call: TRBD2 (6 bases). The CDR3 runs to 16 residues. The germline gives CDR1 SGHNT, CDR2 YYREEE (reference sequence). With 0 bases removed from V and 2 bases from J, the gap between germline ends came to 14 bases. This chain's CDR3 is CASSLDSRRGQETQYF. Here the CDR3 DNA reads TGTGCCAGCAGCTTGGACTCCCGGAGGGGACAAGAGACCCAGTACTTC.

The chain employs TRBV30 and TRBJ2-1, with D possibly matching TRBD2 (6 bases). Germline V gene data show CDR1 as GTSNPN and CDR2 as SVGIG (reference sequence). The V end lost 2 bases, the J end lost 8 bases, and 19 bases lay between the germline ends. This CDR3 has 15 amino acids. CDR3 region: CAWSSARLGRDEQFF. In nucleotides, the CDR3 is TGTGCCTGGAGTTCCGCACGACTAGGCCGGGATGAGCAGTTCTTC.

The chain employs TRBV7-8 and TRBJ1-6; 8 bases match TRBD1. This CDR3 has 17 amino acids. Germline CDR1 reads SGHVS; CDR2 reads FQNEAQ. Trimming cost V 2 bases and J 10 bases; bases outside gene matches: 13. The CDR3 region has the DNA TGTGCCAGCAGCTTACTGGACAGGGTGGTAATTAGATCACCCCTCCACTTT. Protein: CASSLLDRVVIRSPLHF.

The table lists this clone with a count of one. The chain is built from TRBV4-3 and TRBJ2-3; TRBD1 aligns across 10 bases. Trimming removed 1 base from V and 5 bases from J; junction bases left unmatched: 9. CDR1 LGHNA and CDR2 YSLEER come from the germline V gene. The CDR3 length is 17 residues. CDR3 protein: CASSQVFGTGAGDTQYF. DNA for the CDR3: TGCGCCAGCAGCCAAGTTTTCGGGACAGGGGCTGGAGATACGCAGTATTTT.

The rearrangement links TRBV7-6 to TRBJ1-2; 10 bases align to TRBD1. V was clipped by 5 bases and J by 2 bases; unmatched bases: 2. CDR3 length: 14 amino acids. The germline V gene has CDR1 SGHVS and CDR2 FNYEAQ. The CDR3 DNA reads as TGTGCCAGCAGCGTGGGACAGGGGAACTATGGCTACACCTTC. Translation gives CASSVGQGNYGYTF.